This entry lists 6 T cell receptor beta chains sequenced from one sample in a study of cytomegalovirus exposure and HLA in healthy donors. A multiplex PCR was run with 60 Vbeta primers and 13 Jbeta primers. This table comes from immunoSEQ multiplex PCR, and its TCRdb copy is limited to in-frame clones, with some not included. Of fewer than 90,000 clones detected, approximately 79% appear once; the ten largest clones hold approximately 6.5%. Source material: PBMCs. All receptors come from a female donor in good health and CMV-seronegative.

This clone appeared once. The rearrangement uses TRBV30 and TRBJ2-3; D is unclear. V lost 1 base and J lost 4, with 15 bases in between. The germline CDR1 and CDR2 sequences are GTSNPN and SVGIG (reference sequence). The CDR3 runs to 15 residues. CDR3 DNA: TGTGCCTGGAGTGGGGCAAGCTCCTTCGCAGATACGCAGTATTTT. It specifies CAWSGASSFADTQYF.

The V and J genes are TRBV11-3 and TRBJ2-1, with 7 bases lining up with TRBD1. The ends lost 5 bases at V and 5 bases at J; junction bases unmatched: 12. The CDR3 is 16 amino acids. The germline V gene encodes CDR1 SGHNT and CDR2 YENEEA. The CDR3 DNA is TGTGCCAGCAGCCCGCTACCGGGGACAGCCCACAATGAGCAGTTCTTC. Its protein product is CASSPLPGTAHNEQFF.

This clone was found a few times. The chain has TRBV6-5 and TRBJ1-2; the match to TRBD1 covers 11 bases. CDR1 is MNHEY and CDR2 is SVGAGI in the germline V gene. V trimming: 4 bases; J trimming: 8 bases; junction bases outside the gene matches: 9. The CDR3 covers 15 residues. DNA for the CDR3: TGTGCCAGCAGTTTCTTAGGACAGGGGGCCTTGGGCTACACCTTC. It translates to CASSFLGQGALGYTF.

The V and J genes are TRBV19 and TRBJ2-7; TRBD1 matches 9 bases. Germline CDR1 is LNHDA and CDR2 is SQIVND (reference sequence). V shed 4 bases and J 4 bases; nucleotides not matched to a gene: 2. The CDR3 runs 13 residues. In DNA, the CDR3 is TGTGCCAGTAGTACAGGGACAGGGTACGAGCAGTACTTC. It translates to CASSTGTGYEQYF. The variable domain in full, completed from reference TRBV19 and TRBJ2-7, reads DGGITQSPKYLFRKEGQNVTLSCEQNLNHDAMYWYRQDPGQGLRLIYYSQIVNDFQKGDIAEGYSVSREKKESFPLTVTSAQKNPTAFYLCASSTGTGYEQYFGPGTRLTVT.

V gene TRBV19 combines with J gene TRBJ2-5, with 11 bases fitting TRBD2. The length of the CDR3 is 14 residues. Germline CDR1 is LNHDA and CDR2 is SQIVND (reference sequence). The ends lost 4 bases at V and 5 bases at J; junction bases unmatched: 3. The CDR3 is CASSRTSGLETQYF. CDR3 DNA sequence: TGTGCCAGTAGTAGGACTAGCGGGCTGGAGACCCAGTACTTC. Supplemented by reference TRBV19 and TRBJ2-5, the full variable domain reads DGGITQSPKYLFRKEGQNVTLSCEQNLNHDAMYWYRQDPGQGLRLIYYSQIVNDFQKGDIAEGYSVSREKKESFPLTVTSAQKNPTAFYLCASSRTSGLETQYFGPGTRLLVL.

CDR3 DNA sequence: TGTGCCAGCAGCTCCCTCCCCACCGGGACAGACTACGAGCAGTACTTC. Translated, it gives CASSSLPTGTDYEQYF. This chain joins TRBV5-6 and TRBJ2-7, with 7 bases identical to TRBD1. Germline CDR1 reads SGHDT; CDR2 reads YYEEEE. The CDR3 length is 16 residues. V gave up 3 bases and J gave up 3 bases; unmatched junction bases: 12.